The 8 T cell receptor beta chains below come from one sample, sequenced in a study of blood T cell repertoires in COVID-19. Generated by immunoSEQ multiplex PCR, the TCRdb table keeps only in-frame clones and is missing some. The data contain fewer than 250,000 clones, about nine tenths of them singletons. Sequenced sample: peripheral blood. These receptors originate from a man aged 55 to 70 who had recovered from COVID-19.

The rearrangement joins TRBV3-1 (or the pseudogene TRBV3-2) to TRBJ2-1, with D tentatively TRBD2 (5 bases). Germline V gene lookup returns CDR1 LGHDT and CDR2 YNNKEL (reference sequence). V lost 3 bases and J 9 bases, leaving 9 bases between the germline ends. The CDR3 consists of 12 residues. This CDR3 is CASSQAGVEQFF. CDR3 nucleotide sequence: TGTGCCAGCAGCCAGGCGGGTGTTGAGCAGTTCTTC.

V gene TRBV7-2 combines with J gene TRBJ2-7; 9 positions match TRBD2. CDR3 size: 15 residues. Unmatched junction bases numbered 9, after V lost 5 bases and J lost 4 bases. Germline V gene data show CDR1 as SGHTA and CDR2 as FQGNSA. The DNA of the CDR3 is TGTGCCAGCAGCCTCATAGCGGGAGTGGGGTACGAGCAGTACTTC. Its protein product is CASSLIAGVGYEQYF.

This chain uses TRBV6-2 or TRBV6-3 with TRBJ2-1; D is ambiguous. The CDR3 covers 11 residues. The germline V gene has CDR1 MNHEY and CDR2 SVGEGT. V lost 1 base, J lost 9 bases, and 4 bases lay in between. CDR3 DNA: TGTGCCAGCAGTTACTATCGTGAGCAGTTCTTC. Translating gives CASSYYREQFF.

This chain connects TRBV3-1 (or the pseudogene TRBV3-2) to TRBJ2-1; TRBD2 aligns across 9 bases. The CDR3 is made up of 17 amino acids. V gave up 0 bases and J gave up 6 bases; unmatched junction bases: 9. Germline assignment: CDR1 LGHDT and CDR2 YNNKEL (reference sequence). In DNA form, the CDR3 reads TGTGCCAGCAGCCAAGATAAGGCGGGGGGGCTGGCCAATGAGCAGTTCTTC. This codes for CASSQDKAGGLANEQFF.

The gene calls are TRBV18 and TRBJ1-4; D is uncertain. Trimming pared 3 bases from V and 7 bases from J, leaving 12 bases between. CDR3 size: 14 residues. CDR1 is KGHSH, CDR2 LQKENI, per germline. The CDR3 sequence is CASSPRGSSEKLFF. The CDR3 DNA sequence: TGTGCCAGCTCACCTCGCGGGAGTAGTGAAAAACTGTTTTTT. Filled out from reference TRBV18 and TRBJ1-4, the complete variable domain reads NAGVMQNPRHLVRRRGQEARLRCSPMKGHSHVYWYRQLPEEGLKFMVYLQKENIIDESGMPKERFSAEFPKEGPSILRIQQVVRGDSAAYFCASSPRGSSEKLFFGSGTQLSVL.

The chain is built from TRBV5-4 and TRBJ1-2, with a tentative D call TRBD1 (5 bases). Germline V gene sequence: CDR1 SGHNT, CDR2 YYREEE (reference sequence). The CDR3 is 13 residues long. V lost 4 bases and J lost 3, with 10 bases in between. CDR3 sequence (DNA): TGTGCCAGCAGCGCCGCAGGGTACTATGGCTACACCTTC. Translation: CASSAAGYYGYTF.

DNA of the CDR3: TGTGCCAGCAGTCGAAAACTGGGACAGGGGTACTATGGCTACACCTTC. Protein product: CASSRKLGQGYYGYTF. The J gene is TRBJ1-2, the V gene TRBV14, with 10 bases identical to TRBD1. Trimming cost V 6 bases and J 3 bases; bases outside gene matches: 10. This CDR3 region has 16 residues. Germline-derived CDR1 and CDR2 are SGHDN and FVKESK.

A few counts support this clone. V is TRBV9 and J is TRBJ1-1; no clear D. CDR3 length: 13 residues. Germline V lookup: CDR1 SGDLS, CDR2 YYNGEE. V was cut by 2 bases and J by 2 bases, with 7 bases left in between. This CDR3 is CASSVRRNTEAFF. The CDR3 bases are TGTGCCAGCAGCGTTCGCAGAAACACTGAAGCTTTCTTT.